The clone carrying this T cell receptor beta chain was seen a handful of times. TCR cDNA was made by 5'RACE template switching, adding a universal primer site and UMIs. TCRdb ran MiXCR on the 5' RACE reads and lists one entry per CDR3 protein. The sample carries some 96,000 distinct CDR3 sequences, approximately 9% recorded once. The data were taken from a study of T cells after yellow fever vaccination. Study-wide results and caveats: The secondary response was weaker, and its peak arrived faster, on day 5 versus 15. Subsequent to the booster, the majority of primary-vaccination clones reappeared (96% CD4, 88% CD8). Of the clonotypes, a small share occurred in both CD4 and CD8 compartments.

The ends were cut back, 1 base at V and 6 bases at J, with 6 bases in the middle. The CDR3 loop spans 12 amino acids. Germline V gene lookup returns CDR1 LNHDA and CDR2 SQIVND (reference sequence). This clonotype was sampled from a man younger than 30 who received the YFV17D yellow fever vaccine. This chain links TRBV19 with TRBJ1-1; no clear D gene. The sequences come from CD8+ T cells not binding an NS4B(214-222) dextramer, sorted from PBMCs, collected around 16 days after the first yellow fever vaccination. CDR3 nucleotides: TGTGCCAGTAGTATAGGGGCTGCTGAAGCTTTCTTT. Its translation is CASSIGAAEAFF.